This T cell receptor (beta chain) was recovered during a study of T cell repertoires in cytomegalovirus infection. Study-wide background: Public TCR beta signatures indicated both CMV infection and matching HLA type.

Germline loops: CDR1 MDHEN, CDR2 SYDVKM. The CDR3 is 10 amino acids. This clonotype occurred once. Its antigen is still unknown. Study-wide results and caveats: Carriers of CMV plus the relevant HLA were identified by cumulative public TCR beta family frequency. CMV-specific TCR beta clonotypes restricted by HLA-C were the ones dominating the ex vivo response.

TCRdb reprocessed the reads with MiXCR, giving one entry per CDR3 protein. The sample includes around 170,000 distinct CDR3 sequences, approximately 17% of them seen just once. The J gene is TRBJ1-1, the V gene TRBV28; D remains ambiguous. Sequenced sample: CD8+ T cells from PBMCs. The sequence was obtained from a human donor in good health (CMV status not recorded). Some clones in this sample may be carry-over from other donors' samples. CDR3 DNA: TGTGGGGCCCCCGCCACTGAAGCTTTCTTT. As protein: CGAPATEAFF.